This T cell receptor (beta chain) was captured in a study of cytomegalovirus exposure and HLA in healthy donors (dated by TCRdb to 2016 to 2017). About the full investigation: In an earlier analysis of about 560 of the donors, approximately 260 Gb of sequence data and 90 million to 120 million unique TCR beta sequences from roughly 180 million T cells were reported. Using immunosequencing, the study profiled T cell repertoires from fewer than 700 subjects and related those repertoires to cytomegalovirus serostatus. To decide whether each TCR beta V gene segment behaved as functional or pseudogenic, an earlier analysis of approximately 590 of the donors relied on high-throughput TCR beta sequencing. In a later analysis, previously published TCR beta repertoires from several hundred donors were re-analyzed and high-resolution HLA genotyping was added so that TCR occurrence patterns could be studied. Every repertoire in the discovery cohort had been generated on one and the same sequencing platform. On average, about 200,000 unique TCR beta nucleotide sequences were sequenced per donor among some 420 genotyped donors of the cohort, with roughly a sixth of those sequences being non-productive. HLA typing covered class I and class II loci at four-digit resolution. The study aimed to test whether cataloging public T cell receptors could reveal signatures of past pathogen exposure. A later genetic analysis used genome-wide SNP genotypes for about 55% of the 666 donors, treating that subset as a discovery cohort. The study combined high-throughput TCR immunosequencing, statistical association of individual TCRs with disease status, and machine learning to predict cytomegalovirus infection status. Four to six DR-DQ haplotypes were handled as single units for association and clustering, since linkage in the cohort was strong. A separate validation cohort of more than 100 different subjects was used in addition to the roughly 670-subject first cohort. The number of donors typed differed by locus, with 629-630 for A, B, C, DRB1 and DQB1, around 560 for DQA1, 606 for DPA1, and under 490 for DPB1. Alongside the repertoire data, information on donor age, sex, ethnicity and CMV serostatus was compiled. The genetic ancestry cluster associated with self-reported Caucasian donors included 65% to 90% of the roughly 380 genotyped donors. Rather than drawing on any new phenotypic data, the later analysis identified candidate immune exposures from TCR beta sequences and the way those sequences occurred across donors. Roughly 300 gigabases of sequencing data and 75 million to 85 million unique TCR sequences made up an early release that covered several hundred HLA-typed donors.

To note about this clone: The antigen this receptor binds is unknown. Base qualities are missing; no much larger clone stands one base away.

Broader findings and caveats from the paper: Sequencing depth was assumed to be roughly uniform across donors in the presence/absence analyses, though that assumption may not hold. In both the original and validation cohorts, the classifier was reported to diagnose cytomegalovirus status with high specificity and sensitivity. Seventeen rarely observed V segments, including chromosome 9 orphons, were excluded from the earlier analysis of approximately 500 of the donors because counts were too low. In vitro tests confirmed that three of the cytomegalovirus-associated TCR beta chains recognize cytomegalovirus antigens. According to a later genetic analysis, donors in an Asian-associated ancestry cluster had fewer N-insertions in productive TCRs than the roughly 670-donor mean. A later genetic analysis associated a missense DCLRE1C variant with V-gene and J-gene trimming of TCR beta chains, and an independent cohort replicated the association. In a later analysis, about 17,000 TCR beta sequences were associated with specific HLA alleles at a false discovery rate of 0.05. Correlated functional status among segregating V segments might reflect linkage disequilibrium, but an unknown experimental factor could not be ruled out. According to the authors, the approach could potentially be generalized to other disease states and immunological phenotypes. In a later analysis, TCR association rates were found to vary across HLA loci, with the most associated TCRs seen for DRB1 alleles and the fewest for HLA-C alleles. Broadly in line with IMGT annotations, most TCR beta V segments showed up in productive rearrangements about 87% or about 30% of the time in an earlier analysis of several hundred of the donors. A group of highly shared sequence variants was considered likely to be a technical artifact of the sequencing pipeline. For the cohort, immune exposure information was limited to CMV serostatus. Compared with equally common non-associated chains, HLA-associated TCR beta chains in a later analysis were more clonally expanded and had lower generation probabilities. HLA typing was unavailable for some donors at each locus, so association tests used only the typed subset. In a later analysis, several top co-occurrence clusters were reported to appear linked to parvovirus B19, influenza, CMV and Epstein-Barr virus. The study gave a list of roughly 150 TCR beta chains associated with cytomegalovirus. Assigning TCR associations to individual alleles was difficult when HLA alleles, especially DR and DQ, strongly co-occurred. Only TCR beta chains were sequenced in this cohort, and the absence of alpha or paired-chain data limited detectable features. According to a later analysis, most CMV-associated TCR beta chains appeared to be HLA-restricted, and the HLA associations seemed to be driven largely by CMV exposure. A further reported finding was that TCR beta sequences accurately predicted the HLA-A and HLA-B alleles for most subjects in the first cohort. While some public TCRs were present in many individuals, most TCR sequences turned up only very rarely across donors.

The library was built by means of the immunoSEQ multiplex PCR assay. For the multiplex PCR, a mixture combining 60 forward primers for TCR Vbeta segments and 13 reverse primers for TCR Jbeta segments was used. Amplification of the CDR3 region of rearranged TCR beta genes was performed with a multiplex PCR assay on genomic DNA. The Illumina HiSeq System was used to sequence the amplified TCR beta libraries as 87-base-pair reads. For the original study's pipeline: In a later analysis, roughly 80 million unique TCR beta chains were counted across the 650 to 750 repertoires, and roughly 10 million of these chains were shared by at least two donors. A nearest-neighbor algorithm error-corrected the raw reads and collapsed the reads into unique sequences, merging closely related sequences to remove PCR and sequencing errors. V, D and J gene segments were assigned by aligning CDR3 sequences to IMGT reference sequences. For a sequence to be retained, a match of at least six nucleotides to both a V gene segment and a J gene segment was required. A rearrangement counted as productive if the CDR3 had no stop codons and remained in frame with V and J, and every other rearrangement counted as non-productive. Following IMGT convention, CDR3 was defined as the stretch from the second conserved V-encoded cysteine up to the conserved J-encoded phenylalanine. In an earlier analysis of 500 to 650 of the donors, sequences lacking an unambiguous match to a single V gene segment were excluded. In an earlier analysis of 587 of the donors, V segments were called functional above 56.7% productive rearrangements and were called segregating when the between-donor standard deviation exceeded 5%. To diagnose cytomegalovirus status from the catalog of TCR beta chain sequences, a statistical classification framework was built. V and J gene assignment, in a later analysis, came from comparing TCR nucleotide sequences with IMGT/GENE-DB human TR gene sequences. In a later analysis, CDR3 sequences and most-parsimonious VDJ recombination scenarios were assigned using the TCRdist pipeline. In a later analysis, every TCR beta chain was defined by the combination of its CDR3 amino acid sequence and its V-gene family, and reads without a unique V-gene family were dropped. In a later analysis, 450 to 600 highly shared, low-generation-probability nucleotide sequences were removed to address suspected cross-contamination and a sequencing artifact. For each public chain, a later analysis derived a clonal expansion index from normalized ranks of inferred template counts within each repertoire. A later analysis computed generation probabilities with a VDJ recombination model fitted to out-of-frame rearrangements, and checked the results against IGoR. Hypergeometric tests were used in a later analysis to score TCR-TCR, TCR-HLA and TCR-CMV co-occurrence, with a repertoire-size bias correction applied to the TCR pairs. A later analysis estimated false discovery rates by permuting HLA or CMV assignments 20 times. In a later analysis, co-occurring TCRs were grouped using DBSCAN, and TCRdist sequence similarity was added for clustering within HLA-allele-positive subsets. For co-occurrence clustering, repertoires with fewer than 30,000 or more than 120,000 public chains were excluded, along with roughly 5 repertoires with anomalous nucleotide sharing. This immuneACCESS table, as held by TCRdb, lists in-frame sequences with V and J called but not all clones. Of the missing ones, under half trace to an unresolved V gene in checked studies; the others have no known cause. V and J calls plus clone size are reproduced from that table; the DNA served to infer D and trimming. The sample data list some 150,000 clones, and around 65% of these were observed just once. Over 2.5% of the sample comes from the top ten.

The cohort consisted of hundreds of healthy bone marrow donors. Cohort members were all nominally healthy when sampled, although unrecorded immune exposures were likely present. The donor was CMV seropositive and was included in the group of 250 to 300 seropositive cohort members. Every donor gave a peripheral blood sample, and the peripheral blood mononuclear cells from that sample were used for TCR beta sequencing. The Qiagen DNeasy Blood Extraction Kit was used to extract genomic DNA from the blood cell samples. The specimen was PBMCs. The TCR comes from a woman aged 30 to 39 in good health and CMV-seropositive.

The CDR3 protein is CASSVNYEQYF. The DNA sequence follows: TGTGCCAGCAGTGTAAACTACGAGCAGTACTTC. This sequence uses TRBV28 and TRBJ2-7, with no D gene named confidently. V is shortened by 5 bases, J by 3 bases, and the region joining them spans 5 bases. Spanning cysteine to phenylalanine, the CDR3 consists of 11 amino acids. Only CDR3 DNA remains: 33 bases, in frame from the first base. The germline V gene specifies MDHEN as CDR1 and SYDVKM as CDR2.